The next 26 T cell receptor beta chains were all read from a single sample in a study of tumor and adjacent non-tumor tissue in lung cancer. The template was RNA from unsorted bulk tissue. Three rounds of nested PCR, following a modified ARM-PCR protocol, produced the TCRbeta library. TCRdb called the multiplex PCR reads again in MiXCR, with one record for every CDR3 protein. The data hold some 200,000 distinct CDR3 sequences, with about 76% observed a single time. The material sequenced was lung tumor tissue. The receptor set was obtained from a man aged 55 to 69 with non-small cell lung cancer.

The chain uses TRBV4-2 and TRBJ1-5; TRBD1 aligns across 8 bases. The V gene's germline CDR1 is LGHNA and CDR2 YNFKEQ. The V and J ends lost 3 bases and 1 base, in that order; junction bases with no gene match: 5. This CDR3 is 16 amino acids long. The CDR3: CASSHDQGASNQPQHF. The CDR3 DNA reads as TGTGCCAGCAGCCATGACCAGGGGGCGAGCAATCAGCCCCAGCATTTT.

As for this clonotype: The junction differs from germline at one of its ends, possibly a read error. The chain carries TRBV6-5 and TRBJ1-4; TRBD1 aligns across 7 bases. There are 16 residues in the CDR3. Germline assignment: CDR1 MNHEY and CDR2 SVGAGI. The CDR3, as DNA: TGTGCCAACAGTCTTGCCGGGACAGCAACTAATGAAAAACTGTTTTTT. It codes for CANSLAGTATNEKLFF.

For this clonotype: A much larger clone differs from this one at a single base, so this may be a read error. The CDR3 carries no conserved terminal phenylalanine or tryptophan, so it likely arises from a read error. This chain links TRBV11-3 with TRBJ2-5, with 7 nucleotides matching TRBD1. The CDR3 extends over 13 amino acids. Germline V lookup: CDR1 SGHNT, CDR2 YENEEA. Germline trimming cut 6 bases from V and 3 bases from J; bases unmatched to any gene: 4. The CDR3 region is CASRYTGEETQYL. CDR3 DNA: TGTGCCAGCAGGTACACAGGGGAAGAGACCCAGTACTTA.

On this clonotype itself: Given a much more abundant clone one base away, this may be a read error. The chain combines TRBV20-1 with TRBJ2-7; 8 positions match TRBD1. V trimming: 5 bases; J trimming: 1 base; junction bases outside the gene matches: 13. Germline-derived CDR1 and CDR2 are DFQATT and SNEGSKA (reference sequence). The CDR3 spans 16 residues. CDR3 DNA sequence: TGCAGTGCTCTCATCGTGACAGGGGTAGTTTCCTACGAGCAGTACTTC. Protein: CSALIVTGVVSYEQYF.

This clonotype was observed a few times. It may be a read error: a sequence one base away is much more abundant. The gene calls are TRBV12-3 or TRBV12-4 and TRBJ1-4; D unclear. This CDR3 has 11 residues. The CDR3 loop reads CVSSFGRRLFF. The CDR3 nucleotides are TGTGTCAGCAGTTTTGGCAGGAGGCTGTTTTTT.

Regarding this clonotype: The CDR3 does not end in the conserved phenylalanine or tryptophan, so this is likely a read error. The chain employs TRBV20-1 and TRBJ2-7; 7 bases map to TRBD2. Germline CDR1 reads DFQATT; CDR2 reads SNEGSKA (reference sequence). The CDR3 length is 12 residues. With 6 bases clipped from V and 6 bases from J, the junction kept 8 bases outside the gene matches. CDR3 sequence (DNA): TGCAGTGCCATCGGGGGGAACTCCGAGCAGTACATC. It is translated as CSAIGGNSEQYI.

In this sample, this clonotype turned up many times. The chain is built from TRBV11-3 and TRBJ2-2, with D perhaps TRBD1 or TRBD2 (5 bases each). Trimming shortened V by 7 bases and J by 5 bases, and 11 bases separated the two germline ends. The germline gives CDR1 SGHNT, CDR2 YENEEA. CDR3 size: 13 residues. CDR3 amino acids: CASTRDQTGELFF. DNA for the CDR3: TGTGCCAGCACCAGGGACCAGACCGGGGAGCTGTTTTTT. The whole variable domain, remainder taken from reference TRBV11-3 and TRBJ2-2, is EAGVVQSPRYKIIEKKQPVAFWCNPISGHNTLYWYLQNLGQGPELLIRYENEEAVDDSQLPKDRFSAERLKGVDSTLKIQPAELGDSAVYLCASTRDQTGELFFGEGSRLTVL.

On this clonotype itself: A much larger clone lies one base from this, so it may be a read error. The V gene is TRBV11-2, the J gene TRBJ2-2; D is perhaps TRBD1 (6 bases). Germline CDR1 is SGHAT and CDR2 is FQNNGV. CDR3 length equals 15 residues. The CDR3 DNA reads as TGTGTCAGCAGCTTAGGAACAGGGCGGACCGGGGAGCTGTTTTTT. Protein: CVSSLGTGRTGELFF.

The chain couples TRBV20-1 to TRBJ2-1; weak D call: TRBD1 (5 bases). The germline gives CDR1 DFQATT, CDR2 SNEGSKA (reference sequence). CDR3 length: 16 amino acids. Trimming took off 3 bases at V and 1 base at J, with 16 bases between the two ends. The chain's CDR3 is CSARNSRQSSYNEQFF. The CDR3 DNA reads TGCAGTGCTAGGAATAGTAGACAGTCGTCCTACAATGAGCAGTTCTTC.

With regard to this clonotype: A read error may be the cause here, since a much bigger clone is one base away. The genes are TRBV20-1 and TRBJ2-7; 9 bases fit TRBD1. V was clipped by 7 bases and J by 0 bases; unmatched bases: 7. Germline CDR1 reads DFQATT; CDR2 reads SNEGSKA (reference sequence). The length of the CDR3 is 14 residues. CDR3 nucleotides: TGCAGTGTTGGAGGACAGGGGAGCTCCTACGAGCAGTACTTC. Translation: CSVGGQGSSYEQYF.

Worth noting for this clonotype: Relative to the germline gene, one junction end is altered; a read error may explain this. The rearrangement joins TRBV4-3 to TRBJ2-1; D gene uncertain. The CDR3 is 14 amino acids. Germline-derived CDR1 and CDR2 are LGHNA and YSLEER. DNA of the CDR3: TGCGCCAGCAACCAAGGGCGGAAAGACAATGAGCAGTTCTTC. Protein sequence: CASNQGRKDNEQFF.

Turning to this clonotype: The junction departs from the called germline gene at one end, perhaps through a read error. In DNA form, the CDR3 reads TGCAGTGCTAACCTAGCGGTGGCGCGGGATACGCAGTGTTTT. This encodes CSANLAVARDTQCF. V usage is TRBV20-1 and J usage is TRBJ2-3, with 7 bases matching TRBD2. CDR3 size: 14 residues. CDR1 is DFQATT, CDR2 SNEGSKA, per germline (reference sequence).

On this clonotype itself: This CDR3 is missing its conserved last phenylalanine or tryptophan, likely due to a read error. V is TRBV20-1 and J is TRBJ1-5, with unresolved D. The CDR3 loop spans 17 amino acids. Germline V gene data show CDR1 as DFQATT and CDR2 as SNEGSKA (reference sequence). Trimming shortened V by 3 bases and J by 3 bases, and 21 bases separated the two germline ends. The CDR3 sequence is CSASLNRPCFNNQPQHY. The CDR3 DNA reads as TGCAGTGCTAGCCTTAACAGACCCTGTTTCAACAATCAGCCCCAGCATTAT.

In this sample, this clonotype turned up many times. The chain recombines TRBV29-1 with TRBJ2-7; D unclear. The V gene's germline CDR1 is SQVTM and CDR2 ANQGSEA. The CDR3 runs to 13 residues. V was pared by 2 bases and J by 1 base, with 9 bases between. This CDR3 reads CSVELPDSYEQYF. CDR3 DNA sequence: TGCAGCGTTGAACTGCCGGATTCCTACGAGCAGTACTTC.

This chain joins TRBV20-1 and TRBJ2-1; 9 nucleotides align to TRBD1. This CDR3 contains 12 residues. Germline assignment: CDR1 DFQATT and CDR2 SNEGSKA (reference sequence). Trimming took 8 bases from V and 11 from J; bases not matched to a gene: 10. CDR3 DNA: TGCAGTTATGGGGACAGGGCCGATAAGCAGTTCTTC. Protein product: CSYGDRADKQFF.

On this clonotype: Given a much more abundant clone one base away, this may be a read error. This rearrangement joins TRBV20-1 to TRBJ2-3, with TRBD2 matching 9 bases. V lost 7 bases and J lost 3; bases outside the gene matches: 5. Germline CDR1 DFQATT, CDR2 SNEGSKA (reference sequence). The length of the CDR3 is 13 residues. The CDR3 DNA reads as TGCAGTGTTAGGGCGGGGGGGACAGATACGCAGTATTTT. The encoded protein is CSVRAGGTDTQYF.

This clonotype occurred once. A much larger clone lies one base from this, so it may be a read error. The chain uses TRBV6-1 and TRBJ1-6; TRBD1 might be the D (6 bases). This CDR3 comprises 15 residues. Germline V lookup: CDR1 MNHNS, CDR2 SASEGT. CDR3 nucleotide sequence: TGTGCCAGCATTACGCGACAGGCCGTGAATTCACCCTTCCACTTT. Translating gives CASITRQAVNSPFHF.

This clonotype has at least ten counts. The chain recombines TRBV7-8 with TRBJ2-5; D possibly corresponds to TRBD1 (6 bases). Germline values: CDR1 SGHVS, CDR2 FQNEAQ. The CDR3 loop spans 13 amino acids. V was trimmed by 6 bases and J by 2 bases, leaving 10 bases between them. The CDR3: CASSWGQQETQYF. The DNA for the CDR3 is TGTGCCAGCAGTTGGGGGCAGCAAGAGACCCAGTACTTC.

The V call is TRBV5-5, the J call TRBJ2-7; 9 bases are shared with TRBD1. The V gene end was trimmed by 4 bases and the J gene end by 5 bases; junction bases not matched to a gene: 16. The CDR3 has 17 amino acids. Germline V lookup: CDR1 SGHKS, CDR2 YYEKEE (reference sequence). In DNA, the CDR3 is TGTGCCAGCAGCCTTAGCCCCGGGACAGGGAATTCCCACGAGCAGTACTTC. It yields the protein CASSLSPGTGNSHEQYF.

This clonotype came up many times. This chain connects TRBV11-1 to TRBJ2-1, with D possibly being TRBD1 (5 bases). V shed 5 bases and J shed 4 bases, with 9 bases lying between them. The CDR3 contains 13 residues. CDR1 SGHAT and CDR2 FQDESV come from the germline V gene (reference sequence). The CDR3 reads CASSVDRYNEQFF. The CDR3 bases are TGTGCCAGCAGCGTCGACAGATACAATGAGCAGTTCTTC.

With respect to this clonotype: A single base separates this from a much larger clone, so it may be a read error. This chain joins TRBV6-5 and TRBJ2-1, with TRBD1 matching over 12 bases. The CDR3 runs 14 residues. Germline V gene sequence: CDR1 MNHEY, CDR2 SVGAGI. The CDR3 region is CASSGGTGGNEQLF. The CDR3 DNA is TGTGCCAGCAGTGGAGGGACAGGGGGCAATGAGCAGTTATTC.

In the case of this clonotype: The junction departs from the called germline gene at one end, perhaps through a read error. This chain connects TRBV6-1 to TRBJ1-5; D gene unclear. There are 16 residues in the CDR3. Germline CDR1 reads MNHNS; CDR2 reads SASEGT. The CDR3 nucleotides read TGTGCCAGCAGGCTGGCTGGCAGATTTAGCAATCAGCCCCAGCAATTT. Protein sequence: CASRLAGRFSNQPQQF.

This clonotype came up a few times. The chain combines TRBV6-1 with TRBJ1-1; possible D gene TRBD1, 5 bases. Trimming left V 2 bases short and J 3 bases short, with 10 bases between. Germline CDR1 is MNHNS and CDR2 is SASEGT. The CDR3 sequence is 14 residues long. The CDR3 is CASSERPGDTEAFF. The DNA of the CDR3 is TGTGCCAGCAGTGAAAGGCCGGGGGACACTGAAGCTTTCTTT.

Regarding this clonotype: An end of the junction does not agree with germline; a read error may underlie this. The chain links TRBV11-3 to TRBJ1-1, with D hard to call. This CDR3 region has 13 residues. Germline assignment: CDR1 SGHNT and CDR2 YENEEA. The CDR3 DNA sequence: TGTGCCAGCAGCATAGACCGGCGGTTTGGAGTTTTCTTT. Translating gives CASSIDRRFGVFF.

The sample holds a few counts of this clonotype. The chain employs TRBV6-5 and TRBJ1-4, with 9 bases identical to TRBD1. The CDR3 consists of 17 residues. Germline trimming cut 0 bases from V and 4 bases from J; bases unmatched to any gene: 6. Per germline, CDR1 MNHEY and CDR2 SVGAGI. The CDR3 spells CASSYSLPGQGNEKLFF. The CDR3, as DNA: TGTGCCAGCAGTTACTCCCTCCCGGGACAGGGTAATGAAAAACTGTTTTTT.

This clonotype was found many times. The chain couples TRBV20-1 to TRBJ2-1; no reliable D call. Germline V gene lookup returns CDR1 DFQATT and CDR2 SNEGSKA (reference sequence). The CDR3 is made up of 10 amino acids. Between the trimmed V and J ends, which lost 7 bases and 4 bases, there was a span of 5 bases. The CDR3, as DNA: TGCAGTGGCACTTACAATGAGCAGTTCTTC. It codes for CSGTYNEQFF.